Sequencing of this TCR beta chain was carried out in a study of blood T cell repertoires in COVID-19. Measured with immunoSEQ multiplex PCR; TCRdb has only the in-frame clones, and not every one. Among 80,000 to 100,000 clones listed, less than 85% were seen once. Germline CDR1 and CDR2: SGDLS and YYNGEE. V was trimmed by 0 bases and J by 7 bases, leaving 22 bases between them. This CDR3 spans 17 amino acids. This clone was detected only a few times. Material for sequencing was peripheral blood. The chain couples TRBV9 to TRBJ1-2; D uncertain. The sequence was collected from a man aged 65 to 85 with COVID-19, enrolled during active disease. CDR3 sequence (DNA): TGTGCCAGCAGCGTAGAAGGTGCGGAGGGAGGGTATCGTGGCTACACCTTC. Protein product: CASSVEGAEGGYRGYTF.